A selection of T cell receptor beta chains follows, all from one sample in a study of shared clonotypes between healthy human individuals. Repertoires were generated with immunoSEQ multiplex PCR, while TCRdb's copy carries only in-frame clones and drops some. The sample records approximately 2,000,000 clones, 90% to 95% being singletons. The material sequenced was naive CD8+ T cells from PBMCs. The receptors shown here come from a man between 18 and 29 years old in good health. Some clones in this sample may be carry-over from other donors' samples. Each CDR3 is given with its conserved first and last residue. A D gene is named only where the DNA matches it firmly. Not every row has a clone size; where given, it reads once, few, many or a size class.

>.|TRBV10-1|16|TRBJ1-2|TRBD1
CASSEPKRGQGYGYTF
TGCGCCAGCAGTGAGCCGAAGCGGGGACAGGGCTATGGCTACACCTTC
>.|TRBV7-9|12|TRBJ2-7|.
CASSLDRGVIYF
TGTGCCAGCAGCTTAGATCGGGGAGTGATTTATTTC
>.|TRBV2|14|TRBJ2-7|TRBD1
CASNPDRGGYEQYF
TGTGCCAGCAATCCGGACAGGGGAGGTTACGAGCAGTACTTC
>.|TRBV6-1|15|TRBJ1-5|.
CASSEARWGSQPQHF
TGTGCCAGCAGTGAAGCGCGTTGGGGAAGCCAGCCCCAGCATTTT
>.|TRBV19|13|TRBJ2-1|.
CASSTSLGREQFF
TGTGCCAGTAGTACCTCCCTGGGGAGGGAGCAGTTCTTC
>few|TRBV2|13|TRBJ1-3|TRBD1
CASLRTGGNTIYF
TGTGCCAGCCTGAGGACAGGAGGAAACACCATATATTTT
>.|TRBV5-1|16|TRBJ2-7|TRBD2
CASSPGLAGVSYEQYF
TGCGCCAGCAGCCCCGGACTAGCGGGAGTGTCCTACGAGCAGTACTTC
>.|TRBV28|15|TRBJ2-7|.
CASSSPIGGGAEQYF
TGTGCCAGCAGTTCCCCTATTGGAGGGGGCGCCGAGCAGTACTTC
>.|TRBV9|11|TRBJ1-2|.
CASRGDYGYTF
TGTGCCAGCAGGGGCGACTATGGCTACACCTTC
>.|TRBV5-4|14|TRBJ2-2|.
CASSALGDTGELFF
TGTGCCAGCAGCGCACTGGGGGACACCGGGGAGCTGTTTTTT
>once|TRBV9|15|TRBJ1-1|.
CASSVNGRMGTEAFF
TGTGCCAGCAGCGTAAACGGGCGGATGGGCACTGAAGCTTTCTTT
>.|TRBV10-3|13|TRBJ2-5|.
CAISEEVAETQYF
TGTGCCATCAGTGAGGAGGTGGCGGAGACCCAGTACTTC
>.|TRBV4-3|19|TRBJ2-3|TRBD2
CASSQDIEREISGTDTQYF
TGCGCCAGCAGCCAAGATATCGAGCGGGAGATTTCGGGGACAGATACGCAGTATTTT
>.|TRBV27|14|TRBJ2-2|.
CASSFRGSSGELFF
TGTGCCAGCAGTTTTCGGGGCTCTAGCGGGGAGCTGTTTTTT
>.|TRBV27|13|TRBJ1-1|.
CASSLGANTEAFF
TGTGCCAGCAGCCTAGGGGCGAACACTGAAGCTTTCTTT
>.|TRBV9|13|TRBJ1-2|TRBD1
CASSTGQGPGYTF
TGTGCCAGCAGCACTGGACAGGGGCCTGGCTACACCTTC
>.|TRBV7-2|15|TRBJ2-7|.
CASSLVAGSSYEQYF
TGTGCCAGCAGCTTAGTGGCGGGTTCCTCCTACGAGCAGTACTTC
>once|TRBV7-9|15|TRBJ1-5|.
CASSSDQGPDQPQHF
TGTGCCAGCAGCTCGGACCAGGGTCCCGATCAGCCCCAGCATTTT
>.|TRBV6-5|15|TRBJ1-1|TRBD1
CASRSTGTGVNEAFF
TGTGCCAGCAGATCAACCGGGACAGGGGTTAATGAAGCTTTCTTT
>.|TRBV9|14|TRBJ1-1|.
CASTSSGGGTEAFF
TGTGCCAGCACCTCATCCGGGGGAGGCACTGAAGCTTTCTTT
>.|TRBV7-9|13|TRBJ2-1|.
CASSSPDYNEQFF
TGTGCCAGCAGCTCGCCGGACTACAATGAGCAGTTCTTC
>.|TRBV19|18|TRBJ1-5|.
CASSIGGVPGYSNQPQHF
TGTGCCAGTAGTATAGGGGGGGTTCCTGGATATAGCAATCAGCCCCAGCATTTT
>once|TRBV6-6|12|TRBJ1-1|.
CASSYSSREAFF
TGTGCCAGCAGTTACTCGTCTCGGGAAGCTTTCTTT
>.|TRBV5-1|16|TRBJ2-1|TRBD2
CASSFGLAGGSNEQFF
TGCGCCAGCAGCTTTGGACTAGCGGGAGGTTCCAATGAGCAGTTCTTC
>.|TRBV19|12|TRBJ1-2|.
CASSWGKYGYTF
TGTGCCAGTAGTTGGGGGAAGTATGGCTACACCTTC
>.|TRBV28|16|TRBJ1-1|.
CASSFPGERGNTEAFF
TGTGCCAGCAGTTTCCCAGGCGAAAGGGGAAACACTGAAGCTTTCTTT
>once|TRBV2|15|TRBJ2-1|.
CASVRSADFYNEQFF
TGTGCCAGCGTTCGTTCAGCGGACTTCTACAATGAGCAGTTCTTC
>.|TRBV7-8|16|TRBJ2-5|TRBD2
CASSLARTRRMETQYF
TGTGCCAGCAGCTTAGCCCGGACTAGAAGGATGGAGACCCAGTACTTC
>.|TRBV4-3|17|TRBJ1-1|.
CASSQGPGTESYTEAFF
TGCGCCAGCAGCCAAGGTCCAGGGACCGAATCTTATACTGAAGCTTTCTTT
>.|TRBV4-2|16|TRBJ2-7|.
CASSQPVGTTTYEQYF
TGTGCCAGCAGCCAACCCGTTGGGACGACCACCTACGAGCAGTACTTC